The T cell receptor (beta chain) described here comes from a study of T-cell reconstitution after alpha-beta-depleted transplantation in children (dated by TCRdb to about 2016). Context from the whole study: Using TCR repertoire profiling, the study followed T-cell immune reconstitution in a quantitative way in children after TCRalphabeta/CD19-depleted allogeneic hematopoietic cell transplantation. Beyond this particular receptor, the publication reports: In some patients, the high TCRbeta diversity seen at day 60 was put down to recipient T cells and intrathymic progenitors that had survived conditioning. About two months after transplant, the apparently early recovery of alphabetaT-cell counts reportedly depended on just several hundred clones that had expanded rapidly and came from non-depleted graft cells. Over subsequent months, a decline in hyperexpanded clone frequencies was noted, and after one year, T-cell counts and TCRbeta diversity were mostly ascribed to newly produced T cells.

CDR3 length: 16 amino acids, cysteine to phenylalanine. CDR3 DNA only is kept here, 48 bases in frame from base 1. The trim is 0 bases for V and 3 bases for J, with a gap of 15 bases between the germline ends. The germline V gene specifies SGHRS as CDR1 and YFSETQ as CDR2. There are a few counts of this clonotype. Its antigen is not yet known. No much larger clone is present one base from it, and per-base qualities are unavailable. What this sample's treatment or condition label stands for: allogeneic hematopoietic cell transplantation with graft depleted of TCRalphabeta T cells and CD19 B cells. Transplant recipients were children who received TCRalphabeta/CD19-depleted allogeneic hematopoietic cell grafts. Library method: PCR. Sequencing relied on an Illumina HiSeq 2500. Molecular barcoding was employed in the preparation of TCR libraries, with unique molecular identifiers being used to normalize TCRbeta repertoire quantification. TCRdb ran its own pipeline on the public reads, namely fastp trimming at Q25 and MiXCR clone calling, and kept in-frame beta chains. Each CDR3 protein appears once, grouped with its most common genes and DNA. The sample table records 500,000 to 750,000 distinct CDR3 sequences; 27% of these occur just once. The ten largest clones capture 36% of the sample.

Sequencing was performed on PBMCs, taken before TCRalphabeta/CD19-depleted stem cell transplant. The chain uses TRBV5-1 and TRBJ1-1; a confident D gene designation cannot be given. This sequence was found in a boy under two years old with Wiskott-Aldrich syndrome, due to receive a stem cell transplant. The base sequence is TGCGCCAGCAGCTTGGGGATACTAACAAGGGACACTGAAGCTTTCTTT. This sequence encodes CASSLGILTRDTEAFF.